This paragraph reports one T cell receptor beta chain. No antigen is known for it. J gave up 8 bases and V 5 bases, and 12 bases lay outside the gene matches. Germline V CDR1 and CDR2: LNHNV, YYDKDF (reference sequence). The CDR3 contains 16 residues. The sample is drawn from a study of OX40 agonist ivuxolimab in advanced cancers. Study as a whole: Those enrolled were roughly 80% male, with a mean age of around 58 years and ages from about 20 to 90. Anti-PD-1, anti-PD-L1 or anti-CTLA-4 therapy given earlier was allowed, and 35% to 50% had some.

Broader study findings: Among patients with partial responses at 0.1-3.0 mg/kg, clonal expansion was among the lowest.

Cycle 7 day 1, cycle 4 day 1, and baseline were the timepoints at which blood was sampled. TCRdb's table, derived via immunoSEQ multiplex PCR, lists solely in-frame clones and lacks some. The table lists about 96,000 clones, around 80% of them singletons. Sequenced material: CD4+ or CD8+ T cells sorted from blood, taken in a trial of the OX40 agonist ivuxolimab. The sequence was collected from an adult with an advanced solid tumor such as melanoma, head and neck, liver or kidney cancer. The chain has TRBV15 and TRBJ2-1, with TRBD1 identical over 10 bases. The DNA of the CDR3 is TGTGCCACCAGCTCAACCGGGACAGGGGTTGGAGATGAGCAGTTCTTC. Amino acids: CATSSTGTGVGDEQFF.